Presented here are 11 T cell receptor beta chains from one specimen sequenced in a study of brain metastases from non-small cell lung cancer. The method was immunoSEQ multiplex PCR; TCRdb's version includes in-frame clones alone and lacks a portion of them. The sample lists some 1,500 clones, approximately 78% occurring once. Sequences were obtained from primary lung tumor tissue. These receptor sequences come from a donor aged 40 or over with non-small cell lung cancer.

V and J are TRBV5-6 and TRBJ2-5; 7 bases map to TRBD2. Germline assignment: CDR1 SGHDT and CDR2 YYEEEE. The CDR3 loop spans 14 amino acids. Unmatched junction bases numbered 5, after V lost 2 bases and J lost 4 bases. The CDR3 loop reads CASSFGGVRETQYF. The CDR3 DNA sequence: TGTGCCAGCAGCTTTGGGGGGGTCCGAGAGACCCAGTACTTC.

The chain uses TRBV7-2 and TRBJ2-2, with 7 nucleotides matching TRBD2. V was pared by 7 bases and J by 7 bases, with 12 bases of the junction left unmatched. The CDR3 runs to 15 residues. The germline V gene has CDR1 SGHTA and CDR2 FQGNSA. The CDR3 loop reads CASNSPRGVGGELFF. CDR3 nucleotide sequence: TGTGCCAGCAACTCTCCACGGGGGGTTGGCGGGGAGCTGTTTTTT.

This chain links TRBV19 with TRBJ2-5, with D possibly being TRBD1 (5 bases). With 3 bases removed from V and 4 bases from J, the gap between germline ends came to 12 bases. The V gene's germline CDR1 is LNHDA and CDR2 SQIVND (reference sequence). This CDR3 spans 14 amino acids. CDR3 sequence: CASSILGVSETQYF. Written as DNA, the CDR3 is TGTGCCAGTAGTATTTTAGGGGTTTCAGAGACCCAGTACTTC.

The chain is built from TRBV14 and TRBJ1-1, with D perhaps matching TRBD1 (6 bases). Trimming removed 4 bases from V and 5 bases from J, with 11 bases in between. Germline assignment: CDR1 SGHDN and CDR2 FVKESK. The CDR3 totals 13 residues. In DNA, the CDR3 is TGTGCCAGCAGCCGCTCCCAGGGGACTGAAGCTTTCTTT. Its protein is CASSRSQGTEAFF.

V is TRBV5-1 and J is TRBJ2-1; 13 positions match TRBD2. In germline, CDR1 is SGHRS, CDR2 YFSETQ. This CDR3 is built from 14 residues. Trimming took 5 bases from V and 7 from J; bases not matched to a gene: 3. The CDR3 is CASRGTSGVNEQFF. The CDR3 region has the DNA TGCGCCAGCAGAGGGACTAGCGGGGTTAATGAGCAGTTCTTC.

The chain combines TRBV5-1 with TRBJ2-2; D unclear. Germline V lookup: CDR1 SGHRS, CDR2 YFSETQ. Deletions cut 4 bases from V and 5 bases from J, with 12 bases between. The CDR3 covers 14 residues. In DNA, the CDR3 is TGCGCCAGCAGCCGAAGTTCAGGTACCGGGGAGCTGTTTTTT. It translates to CASSRSSGTGELFF.

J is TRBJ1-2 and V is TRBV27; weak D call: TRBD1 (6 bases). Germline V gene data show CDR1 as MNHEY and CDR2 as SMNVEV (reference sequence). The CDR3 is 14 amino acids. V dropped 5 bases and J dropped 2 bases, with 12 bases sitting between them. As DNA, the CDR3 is TGTGCCAGCAGTATCTCCCAGGGGAACTATGGCTACACCTTC. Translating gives CASSISQGNYGYTF.

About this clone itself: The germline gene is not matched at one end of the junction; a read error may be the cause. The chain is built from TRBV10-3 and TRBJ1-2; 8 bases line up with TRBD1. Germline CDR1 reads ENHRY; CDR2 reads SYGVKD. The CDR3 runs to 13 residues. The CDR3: CAISTGGNYGYIF. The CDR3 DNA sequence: TGTGCCATCAGTACAGGGGGTAACTATGGCTACATCTTC.

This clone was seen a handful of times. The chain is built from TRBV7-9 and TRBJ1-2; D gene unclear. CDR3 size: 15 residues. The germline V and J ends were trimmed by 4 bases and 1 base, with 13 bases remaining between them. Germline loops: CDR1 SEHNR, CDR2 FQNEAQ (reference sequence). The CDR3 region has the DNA TGTGCCAGCAGCTCCAGTTTAGAAGTTAACTATGGCTACACCTTC. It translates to CASSSSLEVNYGYTF.

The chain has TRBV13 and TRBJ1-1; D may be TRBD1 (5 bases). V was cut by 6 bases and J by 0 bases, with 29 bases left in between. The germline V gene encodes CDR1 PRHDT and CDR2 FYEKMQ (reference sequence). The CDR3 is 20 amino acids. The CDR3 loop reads CASRGPSGTEVTYVNTEAFF. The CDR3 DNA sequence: TGTGCCAGCAGAGGACCTTCCGGGACGGAGGTCACCTACGTGAACACTGAAGCTTTCTTT. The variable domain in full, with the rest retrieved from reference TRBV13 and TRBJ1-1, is AAGVIQSPRHLIKEKRETATLKCYPIPRHDTVYWYQQGPGQDPQFLISFYEKMQSDKGSIPDRFSAQQFSDYHSELNMSSLELGDSALYFCASRGPSGTEVTYVNTEAFFGQGTRLTVV.

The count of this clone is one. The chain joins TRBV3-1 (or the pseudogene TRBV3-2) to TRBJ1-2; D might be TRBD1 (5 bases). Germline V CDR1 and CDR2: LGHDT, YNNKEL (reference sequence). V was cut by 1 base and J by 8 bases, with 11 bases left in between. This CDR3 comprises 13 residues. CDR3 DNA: TGTGCCAGCAGCCAAGGTCTAGGGGAAGGCTACACCTTC. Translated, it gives CASSQGLGEGYTF.